This T cell receptor (beta chain) originates from a study of response to subunit inactivated influenza vaccine. Points from the study as a whole: A suggestion made by the authors is that each seasonal influenza vaccination recruits few new T cells.

This clonotype was recorded a few times. The antigen is not known. TCRdb recomputed calls from the RT-PCR reads with MiXCR, one row per CDR3 protein. The top ten hold about an eighth of the sample, which has around 570,000 distinct CDR3 sequences, under 9% seen once. The sequenced sample was PBMCs from blood, obtained 23 to 25 months after vaccination. The TCR sequence derives from a man aged 45 to 70 who received an inactivated influenza vaccine.

CDR3 nucleotide sequence: TGTGCCAGCAGTTTTTGGCCCATGAACACTGAAGCTTTCTTT. Translated, it gives CASSFWPMNTEAFF. The rearrangement links TRBV28 to TRBJ1-1, with no clear D. This CDR3 contains 14 residues. The germline V and J ends were trimmed by 3 bases and 0 bases, with 8 bases remaining between them. Germline assignment: CDR1 MDHEN and CDR2 SYDVKM.